This T cell receptor beta chain emerged from a study of yellow fever vaccine responses in identical twins. Study conclusions and caveats: Vaccine T cell responses of twins reportedly seemed partly convergent and partly personalized.

V trimming: 8 bases; J trimming: 0 bases; junction bases outside the gene matches: 6. This CDR3 has 14 residues. In TCRdb, the RT-PCR reads were re-called with MiXCR into one record per CDR3 protein. The sample holds about 9,000 distinct CDR3 sequences, approximately 80% seen once. Notes on this clonotype: Its antigen is as yet unknown.

This TCR came from a woman in her late teens or twenties who received the yellow fever vaccine. This sample comprised T cells from blood (PBMCs), unsorted or a sorted subset (not recorded which), obtained before or after yellow fever vaccination (not recorded which). The chain combines TRBV12-3 or TRBV12-4 with TRBJ1-2; the match to TRBD1 covers 7 bases. This CDR3 is CASANRGSNYGYTF. CDR3 in DNA: TGTGCCAGCGCGAACAGGGGCTCTAACTATGGCTACACCTTC.